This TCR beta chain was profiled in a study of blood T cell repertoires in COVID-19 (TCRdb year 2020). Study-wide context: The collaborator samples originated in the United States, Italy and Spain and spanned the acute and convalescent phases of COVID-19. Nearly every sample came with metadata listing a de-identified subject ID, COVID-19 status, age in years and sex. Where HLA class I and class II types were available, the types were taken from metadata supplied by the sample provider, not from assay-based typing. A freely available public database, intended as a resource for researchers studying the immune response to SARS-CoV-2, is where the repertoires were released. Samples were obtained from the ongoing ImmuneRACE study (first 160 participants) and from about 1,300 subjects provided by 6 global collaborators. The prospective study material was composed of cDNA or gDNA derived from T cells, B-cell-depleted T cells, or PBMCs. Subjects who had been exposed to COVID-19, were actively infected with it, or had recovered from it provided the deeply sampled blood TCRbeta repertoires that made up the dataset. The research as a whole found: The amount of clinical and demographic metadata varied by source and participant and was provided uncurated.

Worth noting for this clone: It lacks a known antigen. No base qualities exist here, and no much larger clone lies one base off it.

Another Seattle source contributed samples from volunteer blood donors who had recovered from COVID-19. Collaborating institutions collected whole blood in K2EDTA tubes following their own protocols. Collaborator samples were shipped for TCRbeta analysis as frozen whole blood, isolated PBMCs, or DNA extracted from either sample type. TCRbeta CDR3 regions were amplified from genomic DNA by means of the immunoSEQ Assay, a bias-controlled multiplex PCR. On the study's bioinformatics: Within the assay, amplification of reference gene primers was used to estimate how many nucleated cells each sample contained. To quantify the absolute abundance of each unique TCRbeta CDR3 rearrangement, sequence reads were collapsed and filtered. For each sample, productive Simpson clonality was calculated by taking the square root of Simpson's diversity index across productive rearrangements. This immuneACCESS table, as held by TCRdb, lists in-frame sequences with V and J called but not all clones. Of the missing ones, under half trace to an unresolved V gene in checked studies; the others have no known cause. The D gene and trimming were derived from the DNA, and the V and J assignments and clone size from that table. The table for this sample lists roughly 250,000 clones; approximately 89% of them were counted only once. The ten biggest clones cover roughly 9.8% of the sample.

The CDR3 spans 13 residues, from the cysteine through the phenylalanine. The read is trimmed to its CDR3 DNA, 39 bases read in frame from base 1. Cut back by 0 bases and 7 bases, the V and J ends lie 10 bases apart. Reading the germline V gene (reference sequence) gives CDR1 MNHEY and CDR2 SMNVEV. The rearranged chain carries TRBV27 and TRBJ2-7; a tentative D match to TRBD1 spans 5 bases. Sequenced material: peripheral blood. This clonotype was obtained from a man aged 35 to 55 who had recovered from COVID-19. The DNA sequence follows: TGTGCCAGCAGTTTATCAGGGGTCAGAGAGCAGTACTTC. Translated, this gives CASSLSGVREQYF.